The TCR beta chain described here comes from a study of breast tumors, draining lymph nodes, adjacent tissues. Overall study results and limits: Compared with lymph nodes, tumors were less diverse; compared with nontumor tissue, more.

By sample fraction, this clonotype is medium-sized. Antigen unknown. Looked up from germline, CDR1 is SNHLY and CDR2 is FYNNEI. Trimming cost V 3 bases and J 1 base, with 7 bases left between them. The CDR3 has 13 amino acids. TCRdb reprocessed the multiplex PCR reads via MiXCR and lists one record per CDR3 protein. The sample lists thousands of distinct CDR3 sequences; about 40% were seen once. The sequence came from a female donor with breast cancer. Some clones in this sample may be carry-over from other donors' samples. Sequences were obtained from tumor-adjacent breast tissue. The rearrangement joins TRBV2 to TRBJ2-7; perhaps TRBD2 as D (5 bases). CDR3 coding DNA: TGTGCCAGCAGTGACTGGACTTCCTACGAGCAGTACTTC. Residues: CASSDWTSYEQYF.